A selection of T cell receptor beta chains follows, all from one sample in a study of blood T cell repertoires in COVID-19. Sequenced by immunoSEQ multiplex PCR; TCRdb stores in-frame clones only, minus some. The data hold 150,000 to 200,000 clones, with 87% observed a single time. Sequencing was performed on peripheral blood. These TCRs come from a woman younger than 30 who had recovered from COVID-19. Each CDR3 is given with its conserved first and last residue. A D gene is named only where the DNA matches it firmly.

D gene	J gene	V gene	CDR3 DNA	CDR3 protein
.	TRBJ2-1	TRBV5-4	TGTGCCAGCAGACCTAGCGTTAGCTCCTACAATGAGCAGTTCTTC	CASRPSVSSYNEQFF
.	TRBJ1-4	TRBV27	TGTGCCAGCAGTTTATGGCCCAATGAAAAACTGTTTTTT	CASSLWPNEKLFF
TRBD2	TRBJ2-5	TRBV4-1	TGCGCCAGCAGCCAAGATCCTGGGGCGGGAGTCAGAGAGACCCAGTACTTC	CASSQDPGAGVRETQYF
TRBD1	TRBJ1-1	TRBV5-8	TGTGCCAGCAGCCCACAGGGGGGAAGTGAAGCTTTCTTT	CASSPQGGSEAFF
.	TRBJ1-1	TRBV6-1	TGTGCCAGCAGTGAAAGTGCGCATACTGAAGCTTTCTTT	CASSESAHTEAFF
.	TRBJ1-3	TRBV15	TGTGCCACCAGCAGAGATCGAGGGCTTGGAAACACCATATATTTT	CATSRDRGLGNTIYF
.	TRBJ2-1	TRBV15	TGTGCCACCAGCAGAGATCTTATGTCGAGGAGCTCCTACAATGAGCAGTTCTTC	CATSRDLMSRSSYNEQFF
.	TRBJ2-3	TRBV11-3	TGTGCCAGGGCACTTCGGGGGAGCGCAGATACGCAGTATTTT	CARALRGSADTQYF
.	TRBJ2-5	TRBV19	TGTGCCAGTAGTATAGCGGGGGTGTACCAAGAGACCCAGTACTTC	CASSIAGVYQETQYF
TRBD2	TRBJ2-3	TRBV14	TGTGCCAGCAACTCGCTAACGGGGGGTCCCACAGATACGCAGTATTTT	CASNSLTGGPTDTQYF
.	TRBJ2-5	TRBV28	TGTGCCAGCAGTTTGGGGGCGAGGGAGACCCAGTACTTC	CASSLGARETQYF